These 21 T cell receptor beta chains originate from one sample sequenced in a study of CD8 T cells in ankylosing spondylitis. Findings of the study overall: Ankylosing spondylitis blood appeared to carry a characteristic TCR beta motif of roughly eight highly homologous variants.

A single record per CDR3 protein comes from TCRdb applying MiXCR to the 5' RACE reads. The sample lists approximately 500,000 distinct CDR3 sequences, roughly 13% seen once, with nearly 7% in the top ten. No antigen has been identified for these receptors. Sequenced material: blood, either unsorted or a sorted T cell fraction (not recorded which). The receptors stem from a male donor with ankylosing spondylitis.

The chain recombines TRBV2 with TRBJ1-5; 7 nucleotides align to TRBD1. The CDR3 covers 14 residues. The J segment lost 9 bases and the V segment lost 4 bases, leaving 9 bases of the junction unmatched. The germline V gene encodes CDR1 SNHLY and CDR2 FYNNEI. This CDR3 is CASSGAGGELPQHF. DNA of the CDR3: TGTGCCAGCAGTGGGGCAGGGGGGGAGTTGCCCCAGCATTTT.

This clonotype came up many times. The chain employs TRBV15 and TRBJ1-2; D call uncertain. The CDR3 is made up of 12 amino acids. Trimming removed 0 bases at V and 4 bases at J, with 3 bases between. CDR1 and CDR2 from the germline V gene are LNHNV and YYDKDF (reference sequence). The CDR3 protein is CATSREGYGYTF. For the CDR3, the DNA is TGTGCCACCAGCAGAGAGGGCTATGGCTACACCTTC.

This clonotype was recorded a few times. This chain links TRBV4-1 with TRBJ2-1, with 8 bases fitting TRBD2. V trimming: 3 bases; J trimming: 7 bases; junction bases outside the gene matches: 5. Germline V gives CDR1 MGHRA, CDR2 YSYEKL. The CDR3 is 14 residues long. CDR3 nucleotides: TGCGCCAGCAGCCACCTGGGACTAGTAAATGAGCAGTTCTTC. It is translated as CASSHLGLVNEQFF.

There are a few counts of this clonotype. The chain uses TRBV11-1 and TRBJ2-7; D is perhaps TRBD1 (7 bases). CDR1 is SGHAT, CDR2 FQDESV, per germline (reference sequence). The CDR3 consists of 18 residues. V was shortened by 4 bases and J by 3 bases, with 25 bases between the two germline ends. For the CDR3, the DNA is TGTGCCAGCAGCTCATTAGTTAGCAGGGGGGCAAATGGCTACGAGCAGTACGTC. It is translated as CASSSLVSRGANGYEQYV.

The CDR3 DNA reads as TGTGCCAGCAGCTTACAGGGGGCTTTCGGCACTGAAGCTTTCTTT. The encoded protein is CASSLQGAFGTEAFF. The chain employs TRBV7-8 and TRBJ1-1, with 8 bases that match TRBD1. The CDR3 loop spans 15 amino acids. Germline CDR1 reads SGHVS; CDR2 reads FQNEAQ. Trimming took 2 bases from V and 4 from J; bases not matched to a gene: 6.

This clonotype was observed a handful of times. This chain joins TRBV5-1 and TRBJ2-1, with D perhaps assigned TRBD1 or TRBD2 (5 bases each). V lost 0 bases and J 0 bases, leaving 19 bases between the germline ends. The CDR3 runs to 19 residues. The germline V gene encodes CDR1 SGHRS and CDR2 YFSETQ. In nucleotides, the CDR3 is TGCGCCAGCAGCTTGGTGTCAGGGACCTCTGCAAGCTCCTACAATGAGCAGTTCTTC. Translating gives CASSLVSGTSASSYNEQFF.

There are many counts of this clonotype. One end of the junction fails to match germline, which may point to a read error. The CDR3 is CASSRDTEAFF. The CDR3 DNA follows: TGCGCCAGCAGCCGCGACACTGAAGCTTTCTTT. This sequence joins TRBV12-3 or TRBV12-4 and TRBJ1-1, with D unclear. The CDR3 length is 11 residues.

The chain employs TRBV12-3 or TRBV12-4 and TRBJ1-2, with 7 bases identical to TRBD1. J lost 0 bases, V lost 3 bases, and 4 bases had no gene match. The CDR3 is made up of 15 amino acids. As DNA, the CDR3 is TGTGCCAGCAGTTTTAGACAGGGCCCTAACTATGGCTACACCTTC. Translation gives CASSFRQGPNYGYTF.

The chain recombines TRBV24-1 with TRBJ2-1; 8 positions agree with TRBD2. J lost 9 bases, V lost 0 bases, and 6 bases had no gene match. The germline gives CDR1 KGHDR, CDR2 SFDVKD. This CDR3 contains 15 residues. CDR3 amino acids: CATSDLQAGEGEQFF. The CDR3 bases are TGTGCCACCAGTGATTTGCAAGCGGGAGAGGGTGAGCAGTTCTTC.

The chain employs TRBV2 and TRBJ2-3; possible D gene TRBD2, 5 bases. Germline CDR1 and CDR2: SNHLY and FYNNEI. The CDR3 has 14 amino acids. V dropped 7 bases and J dropped 1 base, with 12 bases sitting between them. CDR3 loop: CASKVGVRTDTQYF. CDR3 DNA: TGTGCCAGCAAGGTCGGGGTACGCACAGATACGCAGTATTTT.

The rearrangement uses TRBV5-1 and TRBJ1-4; 8 bases are shared with TRBD1. Germline values: CDR1 SGHRS, CDR2 YFSETQ. Unmatched junction bases numbered 14, after V lost 1 base and J lost 6 bases. This CDR3 comprises 18 residues. The CDR3 region is CASSLFFSRATGDEKLFF. The CDR3 DNA follows: TGCGCCAGCAGCTTGTTCTTCTCCCGCGCGACAGGGGATGAAAAACTGTTTTTT. Full variable domain (outside the CDR3, taken from reference TRBV5-1 and TRBJ1-4): KAGVTQTPRYLIKTRGQQVTLSCSPISGHRSVSWYQQTPGQGLQFLFEYFSETQRNKGNFPGRFSGRQFSNSRSEMNVSTLELGDSALYLCASSLFFSRATGDEKLFFGSGTQLSVL.

This clonotype appeared a few times. The chain carries TRBV12-5 and TRBJ2-7, with a weak D call TRBD1 (7 bases). V was shortened by 7 bases and J by 4 bases, with 26 bases between the two germline ends. Germline assignment: CDR1 LGHNT and CDR2 FRNRAP. The CDR3 contains 17 residues. CDR3 region: CASARGRGAQVGYEQYV. The CDR3, as DNA: TGTGCTAGTGCAAGGGGCAGGGGGGCGCAGGTAGGGTACGAGCAGTACGTC.

This clonotype was recorded a few times. The rearrangement links TRBV29-1 to TRBJ2-3; D remains ambiguous. Germline V gives CDR1 SQVTM, CDR2 ANQGSEA. The CDR3 sequence is 15 residues long. V gave up 4 bases and J gave up 2 bases, with 16 bases separating them. The CDR3 sequence is CSVARSGLSTDTQYF. CDR3 coding DNA: TGCAGCGTTGCAAGATCGGGCCTTTCCACAGATACGCAGTATTTT.

This clonotype has ten or more counts. J is TRBJ2-1 and V is TRBV29-1; the match to TRBD2 covers 7 bases. CDR3 length equals 15 residues. V was clipped by 2 bases and J by 4 bases; unmatched bases: 8. Germline V gene data show CDR1 as SQVTM and CDR2 as ANQGSEA. This CDR3 is CSVESGARDYNEQFF. Here the CDR3 DNA reads TGCAGCGTTGAAAGCGGGGCGAGGGATTACAATGAGCAGTTCTTC.

This clonotype was observed a handful of times. The rearrangement links TRBV5-1 to TRBJ1-3; no clear D gene. V shed 8 bases and J shed 0 bases, with 9 bases lying between them. The CDR3 is 13 amino acids. Germline V CDR1 and CDR2: SGHRS, YFSETQ. For the CDR3, the DNA is TGCGCCAGTAAACCTGACTCTGGAAACACCATATATTTT. It is translated as CASKPDSGNTIYF.

V is TRBV29-1 and J is TRBJ1-2; perhaps TRBD1 as D (5 bases). V lost 7 bases and J lost 0, with 12 bases in between. The CDR3 has 13 residues. Germline CDR1 and CDR2: SQVTM and ANQGSEA. CDR3 sequence reads: CSGSQDPNYGYTF. The CDR3 DNA follows: TGCAGCGGGTCACAGGATCCTAACTATGGCTACACCTTC.

This clonotype was counted at least ten times. The CDR3 sequence: CASSPNPGTSNTGELFF. CDR3 sequence (DNA): TGTGCCAGCAGTCCTAATCCGGGAACTTCGAACACCGGGGAGCTGTTTTTT. V is TRBV12-3 or TRBV12-4 and J is TRBJ2-2; TRBD2 might be the D (5 bases). The CDR3 has 17 residues. V lost 5 bases and J 0 bases, leaving 16 bases between the germline ends.

The rearrangement uses TRBV3-1 and TRBJ2-5; D possibly matches TRBD1 or TRBD2 (6 bases each). Germline lookup yields CDR1 LGHDT and CDR2 YNNKEL (reference sequence). V lost 1 base and J lost 5, with 17 bases in between. The CDR3 runs 16 residues. CDR3 nucleotides: TGTGCCAGCAGCCAAGGTTTCACGGGGGCGCGGGAGACCCAGTACTTC. Protein: CASSQGFTGARETQYF.

The V gene is TRBV5-5, the J gene TRBJ2-3; 7 positions match TRBD1. The CDR3 has 15 amino acids. The V gene end was trimmed by 4 bases and the J gene end by 0 bases; junction bases not matched to a gene: 5. CDR1 and CDR2 from the germline V gene are SGHKS and YYEKEE (reference sequence). The CDR3 here is CASSHGTASTDTQYF. In DNA form, the CDR3 reads TGTGCCAGCAGCCACGGGACAGCTAGCACAGATACGCAGTATTTT. Looking up the rest from reference TRBV5-5 and TRBJ2-3 gives the full variable domain: DAGVTQSPTHLIKTRGQQVTLRCSPISGHKSVSWYQQVLGQGPQFIFQYYEKEERGRGNFPDRFSARQFPNYSSELNVNALLLGDSALYLCASSHGTASTDTQYFGPGTRLTVL.

This clonotype was found a few times. This chain's CDR3 is CASSSSRQGRNEQFF. DNA for the CDR3: TGTGCCAGCAGTTCCTCGAGACAGGGAAGGAATGAGCAGTTCTTC. The chain links TRBV6-5 to TRBJ2-1; 7 nucleotides align to TRBD1. The length of the CDR3 is 15 residues. From germline, CDR1 is MNHEY and CDR2 SVGAGI. V lost 4 bases to trimming and J lost 7 bases; unmatched junction nucleotides: 10.

In its sample, this clonotype was seen once. J is TRBJ2-3 and V is TRBV20-1; no clear D gene. The germline V gene encodes CDR1 DFQATT and CDR2 SNEGSKA (reference sequence). With 3 bases removed from V and 2 bases from J, the gap between germline ends came to 21 bases. There are 17 residues in the CDR3. The CDR3, as DNA: TGCAGTGCTAGGCCCCCCGGCGGCAGAACCACCACAGATACGCAGTATTTT. This codes for CSARPPGGRTTTDTQYF.